Presented here are 29 T cell receptor beta chains from one specimen sequenced in a study of blood T cell repertoires in COVID-19. Clones were sequenced by immunoSEQ multiplex PCR, and TCRdb holds only the in-frame ones, with some missing. The sample records around 60,000 clones, about four fifths being singletons. The sequenced material came from peripheral blood. Receptors originate from a human donor in a cohort sampled during active COVID-19.

The chain has TRBV21-1 and TRBJ2-7; the table names TRBD2, a call not compared with the DNA. TRBV21-1 is described as a pseudogene. CDR3 length equals 14 residues. The CDR3 here is CASPKCGTLYEQYF. DNA for the CDR3: TGTGCCAGCCCCAAATGCGGAACCTTATACGAGCAGTACTTC.

This chain connects TRBV24-1 to TRBJ1-5; no firm D call. The CDR3 length is 14 residues. Germline V gene lookup returns CDR1 KGHDR and CDR2 SFDVKD. Trimming stripped 0 bases from V and 7 bases from J, with 9 bases between. The CDR3: CATSDLSGNQPQHF. CDR3 nucleotide sequence: TGTGCCACCAGTGATTTGTCGGGGAACCAGCCCCAGCATTTT.

The J gene is TRBJ1-2, the V gene TRBV27; TRBD1 matches 7 bases. The CDR3 loop spans 14 amino acids. J gave up 4 bases and V 6 bases, and 8 bases lay outside the gene matches. Germline CDR1 reads MNHEY; CDR2 reads SMNVEV (reference sequence). This CDR3 is CASSRGAGLYGYTF. CDR3 nucleotide sequence: TGTGCCAGCAGCAGGGGGGCAGGGCTCTATGGCTACACCTTC.

V gene TRBV11-2 combines with J gene TRBJ2-3, with D tentatively TRBD2 (5 bases). The CDR3 loop spans 15 amino acids. Looked up from germline, CDR1 is SGHAT and CDR2 is FQNNGV. With 4 bases removed from V and 2 bases from J, the gap between germline ends came to 13 bases. CDR3 in amino acids: CASSSQRTFTDTQYF. The CDR3 DNA sequence: TGTGCCAGCAGCTCCCAGCGGACCTTCACAGATACGCAGTATTTT. Full variable domain (remainder filled in from reference TRBV11-2 and TRBJ2-3): EAGVAQSPRYKIIEKRQSVAFWCNPISGHATLYWYQQILGQGPKLLIQFQNNGVVDDSQLPKDRFSAERLKGVDSTLKIQPAKLEDSAVYLCASSSQRTFTDTQYFGPGTRLTVL.

The rearrangement uses TRBV19 and TRBJ2-3; D uncertain. The CDR3 runs to 13 residues. The ends were cut back, 5 bases at V and 0 bases at J, with 6 bases in the middle. Germline CDR1 and CDR2: LNHDA and SQIVND (reference sequence). The chain's CDR3 is CASSLTSTDTQYF. The CDR3 DNA reads as TGTGCCAGTAGTCTAACTAGCACAGATACGCAGTATTTT.

This chain uses TRBV19 with TRBJ1-2; TRBD1 aligns across 9 bases. From germline, CDR1 is LNHDA and CDR2 SQIVND (reference sequence). The CDR3 has 14 amino acids. V trimming: 6 bases; J trimming: 2 bases; junction bases outside the gene matches: 4. CDR3 in DNA: TGTGCCAGTAGGGGGACAGGGTCAAACTATGGCTACACCTTC. It specifies CASRGTGSNYGYTF.

CDR3 region: CASSLGQGPYEQYF. The CDR3 coding sequence is TGTGCCAGCAGCCTCGGACAGGGGCCCTACGAGCAGTACTTC. V and J are TRBV11-3 and TRBJ2-7; 9 bases match TRBD1. CDR1 SGHNT and CDR2 YENEEA come from the germline V gene. The CDR3 sequence is 14 residues long. V trimming: 5 bases; J trimming: 2 bases; junction bases outside the gene matches: 4.

The chain links TRBV7-2 to TRBJ2-2, with a weak D call TRBD1 (5 bases). V shed 1 base and J shed 7 bases, with 7 bases lying between them. CDR1 and CDR2 from the germline V gene are SGHTA and FQGNSA. There are 13 residues in the CDR3. The CDR3 region is CASSLVTGGELFF. CDR3 sequence (DNA): TGTGCCAGCAGCTTAGTCACAGGCGGGGAGCTGTTTTTT.

The chain combines TRBV12-3 or TRBV12-4 with TRBJ2-5; the D gene is possibly TRBD2 (5 bases). CDR3 length: 13 amino acids. Trimming shortened V by 7 bases and J by 7 bases, and 16 bases separated the two germline ends. The CDR3 sequence: CASTLGSEGTQYF. In DNA form, the CDR3 reads TGTGCCAGCACCCTGGGGAGCGAAGGGACCCAGTACTTC.

CDR3 nucleotides: TGTGCCAGCAGCTTAATGGCTAGCGGGATCGGGGAGCTGTTTTTT. It translates to CASSLMASGIGELFF. The chain joins TRBV7-3 to TRBJ2-2, with TRBD2 matching over 9 bases. J was trimmed by 7 bases and V by 1 base; bases with no gene match: 4. The length of the CDR3 is 15 residues. CDR1 SGHTA and CDR2 FQGTGA come from the germline V gene.

The chain joins TRBV15 to TRBJ1-2; 10 nucleotides line up with TRBD1. The CDR3 length is 15 residues. J gave up 4 bases and V 0 bases, and 2 bases lay outside the gene matches. The germline V gene encodes CDR1 LNHNV and CDR2 YYDKDF (reference sequence). CDR3 bases: TGTGCCACCAGCAGAGAGGGACAGGGGTCCTATGGCTACACCTTC. Protein product: CATSREGQGSYGYTF.

The V and J genes are TRBV12-3 or TRBV12-4 and TRBJ2-7; D is perhaps TRBD1 (6 bases). The V end was cut by 6 bases, the J end by 2 bases, with 11 bases between. This CDR3 contains 13 residues. The CDR3 DNA sequence: TGTGCCAGCAGGCTAGGACAGACCTACGAGCAGTACTTC. The encoded protein is CASRLGQTYEQYF.

This chain links TRBV3-1 (or the pseudogene TRBV3-2) with TRBJ2-3; perhaps TRBD2 as D (5 bases). The CDR3 sequence is 16 residues long. In germline, CDR1 is LGHDT, CDR2 YNNKEL (reference sequence). Trimming took off 0 bases at V and 5 bases at J, with 15 bases between the two ends. CDR3 nucleotide sequence: TGTGCCAGCAGCCAAGATTCTTGGCAGGCGGGAGATACGCAGTATTTT. The encoded protein is CASSQDSWQAGDTQYF.

The J gene is TRBJ1-6, the V gene TRBV6-5; 8 nucleotides line up with TRBD1. The CDR3 has 13 residues. Germline CDR1 reads MNHEY; CDR2 reads SVGAGI. V was pared by 6 bases and J by 8 bases, with 3 bases of the junction left unmatched. CDR3 sequence: CASSDRGDSPLHF. The DNA for the CDR3 is TGTGCCAGCAGCGACAGGGGAGATTCACCCCTCCACTTT.

This clone was observed a single time. This rearrangement joins TRBV11-3 to TRBJ2-5; a possible D gene is TRBD1 (5 bases). The length of the CDR3 is 15 residues. The V gene's germline CDR1 is SGHNT and CDR2 YENEEA. Trimming took 5 bases from V and 4 from J, leaving 17 bases between them. The CDR3 is CASSPTSITGETQYF. CDR3 sequence (DNA): TGTGCCAGCAGCCCAACTTCGATCACAGGAGAGACCCAGTACTTC.

The rearrangement joins TRBV10-2 to TRBJ1-1; D not certain. Germline-derived CDR1 and CDR2 are WSHSY and SAAADI. The CDR3 covers 15 residues. V was shortened by 8 bases and J by 5 bases, with 21 bases between the two germline ends. The CDR3 DNA is TGCGCCAGCCAAGTGGGGAGGTTGGCAGAGACTGAAGCTTTCTTT. Translated, it gives CASQVGRLAETEAFF.

The genes are TRBV4-1 and TRBJ1-1, with 7 positions matching TRBD1. CDR1 and CDR2 (germline): MGHRA, YSYEKL. V was pared by 4 bases and J by 4 bases, with 9 bases of the junction left unmatched. This CDR3 is 15 amino acids long. The CDR3 DNA follows: TGCGCCAGCAGCCTGGACAGGAACGGGGGCACTGAAGCTTTCTTT. Protein product: CASSLDRNGGTEAFF.

The V call is TRBV6-5, the J call TRBJ2-5, with TRBD1 matching over 7 bases. V gave up 4 bases and J gave up 9 bases; unmatched junction bases: 8. The CDR3 is 13 residues long. CDR1 is MNHEY and CDR2 is SVGAGI in the germline V gene. The CDR3 sequence is CASSLQGVMAQYF. The CDR3 DNA sequence: TGTGCCAGCAGTTTGCAGGGGGTCATGGCCCAGTACTTC.

The rearrangement joins TRBV27 to TRBJ1-1, with 7 bases identical to TRBD1. The junction had 10 bases not matched to a gene; V was cut back by 4 bases and J by 2 bases. The CDR3 contains 16 residues. Germline assignment: CDR1 MNHEY and CDR2 SMNVEV (reference sequence). The CDR3 loop is CASSSTPGQSNTEAFF. As DNA, the CDR3 is TGTGCCAGCAGTTCGACCCCGGGACAGTCTAACACTGAAGCTTTCTTT.

This clone appeared once. J is TRBJ1-6 and V is TRBV27, with D tentatively TRBD1 (6 bases). Per the germline V gene, CDR1 is MNHEY and CDR2 is SMNVEV (reference sequence). The length of the CDR3 is 17 residues. V lost 3 bases, J lost 3 bases, and 15 bases lay in between. CDR3 DNA: TGTGCCAGCAGTTTCTCGGGGGGAGGGGGCTATAATTCACCCCTCCACTTT. Translated, it gives CASSFSGGGGYNSPLHF.

V and J are TRBV5-5 and TRBJ2-7; TRBD2 aligns across 7 bases. Trimming cost V 0 bases and J 5 bases; bases outside gene matches: 5. Germline-derived CDR1 and CDR2 are SGHKS and YYEKEE (reference sequence). This CDR3 comprises 14 residues. The CDR3 reads CASSLVGGRNEQYF. The CDR3 DNA sequence: TGTGCCAGCAGCTTGGTGGGGGGGAGAAACGAGCAGTACTTC.

This chain connects TRBV24-1 to TRBJ2-1, with a weak D call TRBD1 (5 bases). The V gene lost 1 base and the J gene lost 9 bases, with 9 bases spanning the gap. Per germline, CDR1 KGHDR and CDR2 SFDVKD. The CDR3 covers 13 residues. CDR3 loop: CATSDFGAREQFF. The CDR3 DNA reads as TGTGCCACCAGTGATTTTGGGGCTCGTGAGCAGTTCTTC.

V usage is TRBV25-1 and J usage is TRBJ1-6, with TRBD1 matching over 7 bases. Germline lookup yields CDR1 MGHDK and CDR2 SYGVNS. V shed 5 bases, J shed 8 bases, and the junction held 3 bases outside the gene matches. This CDR3 is built from 13 residues. CDR3 protein: CASSRDSYSPLHF. CDR3 nucleotides: TGTGCCAGCAGTCGGGACAGTTATTCACCCCTCCACTTT. Together with reference TRBV25-1 and TRBJ1-6, the CDR3 gives the full variable domain: EADIYQTPRYLVIGTGKKITLECSQTMGHDKMYWYQQDPGMELHLIHYSYGVNSTEKGDLSSESTVSRIRTEHFPLTLESARPSHTSQYLCASSRDSYSPLHFGNGTRLTVT.

V is TRBV7-2 and J is TRBJ1-2; D is undetermined. CDR1 SGHTA and CDR2 FQGNSA come from the germline V gene. The V end lost 4 bases, the J end lost 13 bases, and 16 bases lay between the germline ends. This CDR3 has 12 residues. The chain's CDR3 is CASSSRRSHSTF. In DNA, the CDR3 is TGTGCCAGCAGCTCCCGGAGGTCCCACTCCACCTTC.

The chain employs TRBV27 and TRBJ1-6, with D unresolved. Trimming stripped 3 bases from V and 8 bases from J, with 11 bases between. The CDR3 is made up of 14 amino acids. In germline, CDR1 is MNHEY, CDR2 SMNVEV (reference sequence). This CDR3 reads CASSLEGRYSPLHF. CDR3 in DNA: TGTGCCAGCAGTTTGGAGGGCCGGTATTCACCCCTCCACTTT.

A note on this clone: At one of its ends the junction is not consistent with the germline gene, which may arise from a read error. The genes are TRBV6-5 and TRBJ1-2; no firm D call. This CDR3 is 11 amino acids long. The germline V gene has CDR1 MNHEY and CDR2 SVGAGI. CDR3 region: CASRFRLVHYF. CDR3 DNA: TGTGCCAGCAGGTTTCGGTTGGTTCATTACTTC.

This clone was seen just once. This sequence joins TRBV5-6 and TRBJ1-1, with D perhaps matching TRBD1 (5 bases). Germline loops: CDR1 SGHDT, CDR2 YYEEEE. The CDR3 totals 13 residues. Trimming stripped 6 bases from V and 4 bases from J, with 13 bases between. CDR3 nucleotide sequence: TGTGCCAGCACTCCTACCGGGGGCACTGAAGCTTTCTTT. Translation: CASTPTGGTEAFF.

This rearrangement joins TRBV18 to TRBJ2-1; TRBD1 agrees at 10 bases. CDR3 size: 15 residues. Germline-derived CDR1 and CDR2 are KGHSH and LQKENI. V dropped 6 bases and J dropped 3; count of bases not matched to a gene: 5. In DNA, the CDR3 is TGTGCCAGCTCTCCGACAGGGGGCGACTACAATGAGCAGTTCTTC. It encodes CASSPTGGDYNEQFF.

The rearrangement uses TRBV2 and TRBJ2-7; a weak D match, TRBD1 (6 bases). Germline assignment: CDR1 SNHLY and CDR2 FYNNEI. V gave up 6 bases and J gave up 6 bases, with 18 bases separating them. There are 14 residues in the CDR3. CDR3 loop: CASSETQGTGEQYF. The CDR3 bases are TGTGCCAGCAGCGAAACCCAGGGGACGGGCGAGCAGTACTTC.